A single sample is the source of the 26 T cell receptor beta chains below, sequenced in a study of T cell repertoires in ileal Crohn's disease. Sequencing used immunoSEQ multiplex PCR; TCRdb keeps in-frame clones, though not all of them. The sample gives roughly 16,000 clones, 90% to 95% of which show up once; more than 3% is in the top ten. The sequenced material came from ileal tissue. Receptor source: an adult with Crohn's disease.

This clone was seen only once. This chain links TRBV7-2 with TRBJ2-2, with a weak D call TRBD2 (5 bases). V was cut by 8 bases and J by 0 bases, with 13 bases left in between. The CDR3 has 15 residues. Germline loops: CDR1 SGHTA, CDR2 FQGNSA. The CDR3 sequence: CASSEDSTNTGELFF. CDR3 in DNA: TGTGCCAGCTCTGAGGACTCCACGAACACCGGGGAGCTGTTTTTT.

The chain joins TRBV27 to TRBJ2-7, with 12 bases lining up with TRBD2. The CDR3 is 17 residues long. Per the germline V gene, CDR1 is MNHEY and CDR2 is SMNVEV (reference sequence). The J segment lost 0 bases and the V segment lost 5 bases, leaving 8 bases of the junction unmatched. CDR3 DNA: TGTGCCAGCAGTCCCGGGACTAGCGGGCCTCTCTCCTACGAGCAGTACTTC. Encoded protein: CASSPGTSGPLSYEQYF.

A single count supports this clone. The CDR3 coding sequence is TGCGCCAGCAGCTCCCGCCCGGGTGGTGAAAAACTGTTTTTT. Translation: CASSSRPGGEKLFF. The chain links TRBV5-1 to TRBJ1-4, with D unclear. Germline loops: CDR1 SGHRS, CDR2 YFSETQ. The germline V and J ends were trimmed by 3 bases and 7 bases, with 13 bases remaining between them. This CDR3 spans 14 amino acids. Together with reference TRBV5-1 and TRBJ1-4, the CDR3 gives the full variable domain: KAGVTQTPRYLIKTRGQQVTLSCSPISGHRSVSWYQQTPGQGLQFLFEYFSETQRNKGNFPGRFSGRQFSNSRSEMNVSTLELGDSALYLCASSSRPGGEKLFFGSGTQLSVL.

This clone has only a few counts. The V and J genes are TRBV10-3 and TRBJ2-3; tentatively, D is TRBD1 (5 bases). The CDR3 length is 14 residues. From germline, CDR1 is ENHRY and CDR2 SYGVKD. V lost 3 bases to trimming and J lost 2 bases, with 9 bases between them. CDR3 bases: TGTGCCATCAGTGAAGGACAAGACACAGATACGCAGTATTTT. This sequence encodes CAISEGQDTDTQYF.

There are a few counts of this clone. The chain recombines TRBV5-1 with TRBJ1-1; possibly TRBD1 for D (6 bases). The CDR3 consists of 14 residues. From germline, CDR1 is SGHRS and CDR2 YFSETQ. Trimming took off 0 bases at V and 5 bases at J, with 11 bases between the two ends. In DNA form, the CDR3 reads TGCGCCAGCAGCTTGGCTGGACAGACGACTGAAGCTTTCTTT. Its protein is CASSLAGQTTEAFF. The full variable domain, with the rest looked up from reference TRBV5-1 and TRBJ1-1, is KAGVTQTPRYLIKTRGQQVTLSCSPISGHRSVSWYQQTPGQGLQFLFEYFSETQRNKGNFPGRFSGRQFSNSRSEMNVSTLELGDSALYLCASSLAGQTTEAFFGQGTRLTVV.

This clone was seen once. The V call is TRBV12-5, the J call TRBJ1-1, with D maybe TRBD1 (5 bases). Trimming removed 5 bases from V and 5 bases from J, with 15 bases in between. Germline assignment: CDR1 LGHNT and CDR2 FRNRAP. The CDR3 is 14 residues long. The CDR3 region has the DNA TGTGCTAGTGGTGGGGGGTTTGGAAAAACTGAAGCTTTCTTT. The encoded protein is CASGGGFGKTEAFF.

V and J are TRBV6-1 and TRBJ1-5, with D perhaps matching TRBD1 (5 bases). Germline CDR1 reads MNHNS; CDR2 reads SASEGT. The CDR3 covers 16 residues. Trimming removed 4 bases at V and 4 bases at J, with 17 bases between. The CDR3 DNA reads as TGTGCCAGCAGTGCCCGTTTGTTGGGGGGGAATCAGCCCCAGCATTTT. Its translation is CASSARLLGGNQPQHF.

V usage is TRBV11-2 and J usage is TRBJ2-3; the match to TRBD1 covers 9 bases. The CDR3 consists of 15 residues. Germline values: CDR1 SGHAT, CDR2 FQNNGV. Unmatched junction bases numbered 5, after V lost 3 bases and J lost 4 bases. The chain's CDR3 is CASSFRDRASDTQYF. The CDR3, as DNA: TGTGCCAGCAGCTTCAGGGACAGGGCCTCAGATACGCAGTATTTT.

The chain has TRBV7-2 and TRBJ1-6; tentatively, D is TRBD1 (5 bases). This CDR3 region has 16 residues. Per germline, CDR1 SGHTA and CDR2 FQGNSA. The V end lost 2 bases, the J end lost 9 bases, and 17 bases lay between the germline ends. As DNA, the CDR3 is TGTGCCAGCAGCTTAACCCTAGTGGGGGGAAGTTCACCCCTCCACTTT. Encoded protein: CASSLTLVGGSSPLHF.

This chain's CDR3 is CASSSQGGSYNEQFF. CDR3 DNA sequence: TGTGCCAGTAGTAGCCAGGGGGGCTCCTACAATGAGCAGTTCTTC. The J gene is TRBJ2-1, the V gene TRBV19, with D tentatively TRBD1 (7 bases). This CDR3 region has 15 residues. The V gene's germline CDR1 is LNHDA and CDR2 SQIVND (reference sequence). Trimming stripped 4 bases from V and 0 bases from J, with 10 bases between. Using reference TRBV19 and TRBJ2-1 for the parts outside the CDR3, the full variable domain is DGGITQSPKYLFRKEGQNVTLSCEQNLNHDAMYWYRQDPGQGLRLIYYSQIVNDFQKGDIAEGYSVSREKKESFPLTVTSAQKNPTAFYLCASSSQGGSYNEQFFGPGTRLTVL.

The chain has TRBV2 and TRBJ2-2; no clear D. Germline V gene lookup returns CDR1 SNHLY and CDR2 FYNNEI. This CDR3 is built from 15 residues. Trimming left V 4 bases short and J 0 bases short, with 9 bases between. The CDR3 DNA follows: TGTGCCAGCAGTGGACACCTTCCGAACACCGGGGAGCTGTTTTTT. This encodes CASSGHLPNTGELFF.

The rearrangement uses TRBV7-3 and TRBJ2-1, with TRBD2 matching over 8 bases. The CDR3 contains 16 residues. Trimming took 1 base from V and 9 from J; bases not matched to a gene: 11. CDR1 and CDR2 (germline): SGHTA, FQGTGA. Here the CDR3 reads CASSLNPRGATVEQFF. CDR3 nucleotides: TGTGCCAGCAGCTTAAACCCGCGGGGGGCCACGGTTGAGCAGTTCTTC. Looking up the rest from reference TRBV7-3 and TRBJ2-1 gives the full variable domain: GAGVSQTPSNKVTEKGKYVELRCDPISGHTALYWYRQSLGQGPEFLIYFQGTGAADDSGLPNDRFFAVRPEGSVSTLKIQRTERGDSAVYLCASSLNPRGATVEQFFGPGTRLTVL.

The rearrangement uses TRBV18 and TRBJ2-3; no clear D. Per germline, CDR1 KGHSH and CDR2 LQKENI. The CDR3 sequence is 16 residues long. The ends were cut back, 6 bases at V and 4 bases at J, with 20 bases in the middle. The CDR3: CASSPYTPDFADTQYF. CDR3 nucleotides: TGTGCCAGCTCCCCCTACACCCCAGACTTCGCAGATACGCAGTATTTT.

The chain links TRBV18 to TRBJ2-7; D perhaps matches TRBD2 (5 bases). The V end lost 3 bases, the J end lost 6 bases, and 15 bases lay between the germline ends. The CDR3 runs 14 residues. Germline V gives CDR1 KGHSH, CDR2 LQKENI. CDR3 sequence reads: CASSPAGIGVEQYF. Here the CDR3 DNA reads TGTGCCAGCTCACCGGCCGGGATTGGAGTCGAGCAGTACTTC.

The chain links TRBV29-1 to TRBJ1-4; D is unclear. V was clipped by 1 base and J by 9 bases, with 12 bases between them. This CDR3 has 13 residues. CDR1 and CDR2 from the germline V gene are SQVTM and ANQGSEA. The CDR3 nucleotides are TGCAGCGTTGAAGCGAGGGTAGGGAAAAAACTGTTTTTT. Translating gives CSVEARVGKKLFF. Based on the CDR3 plus reference TRBV29-1 and TRBJ1-4, the full variable domain is SAVISQKPSRDICQRGTSLTIQCQVDSQVTMMFWYRQQPGQSLTLIATANQGSEATYESGFVIDKFPISRPNLTFSTLTVSNMSPEDSSIYLCSVEARVGKKLFFGSGTQLSVL.

The rearrangement uses TRBV9 and TRBJ2-3; 9 nucleotides match TRBD2. The CDR3 contains 17 residues. V trimming: 6 bases; J trimming: 2 bases; junction bases outside the gene matches: 13. Germline loops: CDR1 SGDLS, CDR2 YYNGEE. CDR3 sequence reads: CASTAGAGGIFTDTQYF. The CDR3, as DNA: TGTGCCAGCACAGCAGGAGCGGGGGGAATTTTCACAGATACGCAGTATTTT.

In this sample, this clone turned up once. The chain is built from TRBV5-1 and TRBJ1-2, with a tentative D call TRBD1 (5 bases). The CDR3 has 12 amino acids. Germline CDR1 is SGHRS and CDR2 is YFSETQ. Trimming pared 4 bases from V and 5 bases from J, leaving 9 bases between. This CDR3 reads CASSPDRYGYTF. The CDR3, as DNA: TGCGCCAGCAGCCCTGACAGATATGGCTACACCTTC.

The genes are TRBV5-4 and TRBJ2-1; 7 bases match TRBD2. There are 16 residues in the CDR3. V shed 3 bases and J 4 bases; nucleotides not matched to a gene: 10. Germline values: CDR1 SGHNT, CDR2 YYREEE (reference sequence). CDR3 residues: CASSSAGTNTYNEQFF. The CDR3 region has the DNA TGTGCCAGCAGCTCAGCCGGGACTAACACGTACAATGAGCAGTTCTTC.

The J gene is TRBJ2-4, the V gene TRBV7-2; 7 bases are a match to TRBD1. V lost 5 bases, J lost 2 bases, and 6 bases stayed unmatched. Germline values: CDR1 SGHTA, CDR2 FQGNSA. The CDR3 covers 15 residues. The CDR3: CASSTEGATKNIQYF. CDR3 in DNA: TGTGCCAGCAGCACCGAGGGGGCAACCAAAAACATTCAGTACTTC.

The rearrangement uses TRBV5-1 and TRBJ2-5; D might be TRBD2 (5 bases). Trimming cost V 2 bases and J 2 bases, with 10 bases left between them. The CDR3 has 14 amino acids. Looked up from germline, CDR1 is SGHRS and CDR2 is YFSETQ. The CDR3 DNA reads as TGCGCCAGCAGCTTACAAGGGAGTCAAGAGACCCAGTACTTC. Translated: CASSLQGSQETQYF.

The chain carries TRBV6-1 and TRBJ2-2; D gene ambiguous. This CDR3 contains 15 residues. Trimming stripped 2 bases from V and 1 base from J, with 8 bases between. Germline V gene data show CDR1 as MNHNS and CDR2 as SASEGT. CDR3 amino acids: CASSEPPRNTGELFF. The CDR3 DNA sequence: TGTGCCAGCAGTGAACCGCCCAGGAACACCGGGGAGCTGTTTTTT.

The genes are TRBV6-5 and TRBJ2-2; possibly TRBD1 for D (5 bases). V dropped 4 bases and J dropped 6 bases, with 9 bases sitting between them. Germline assignment: CDR1 MNHEY and CDR2 SVGAGI. The CDR3 has 13 residues. The CDR3 region is CASSWSGSGELFF. DNA for the CDR3: TGTGCCAGCAGTTGGTCAGGGTCCGGGGAGCTGTTTTTT.

This rearrangement joins TRBV19 to TRBJ2-4, with TRBD2 matching over 9 bases. Germline V gene sequence: CDR1 LNHDA, CDR2 SQIVND (reference sequence). The V and J ends lost 5 bases and 9 bases, in that order; junction bases with no gene match: 11. The CDR3 spans 15 residues. The CDR3 spells CASSPDAGTSRIQYF. As DNA, the CDR3 is TGTGCCAGTAGTCCCGACGCGGGGACTAGCCGCATTCAGTACTTC.

The chain uses TRBV7-3 and TRBJ1-1; D is ambiguous. Germline CDR1 SGHTA, CDR2 FQGTGA. Trimming cost V 1 base and J 1 base, with 13 bases left between them. The CDR3 consists of 16 residues. CDR3 nucleotides: TGTGCCAGCAGCTTAAACGCCGGCGAGGCGAACACTGAAGCTTTCTTT. It codes for CASSLNAGEANTEAFF.

This clone appeared a few times. This chain joins TRBV7-2 and TRBJ2-7, with D unresolved. V was clipped by 3 bases and J by 1 base, with 7 bases between them. The CDR3 has 13 amino acids. The germline V gene encodes CDR1 SGHTA and CDR2 FQGNSA. CDR3 sequence reads: CASSFISSYEQYF. CDR3 in DNA: TGTGCCAGCAGCTTTATATCGTCCTACGAGCAGTACTTC.

This chain connects TRBV7-9 to TRBJ2-1, with D maybe TRBD1 (6 bases). CDR3 length: 15 residues. Germline V gene lookup returns CDR1 SEHNR and CDR2 FQNEAQ (reference sequence). Trimming left V 5 bases short and J 1 base short, with 12 bases between. CDR3 sequence reads: CASSPQGGSYNEQFF. The CDR3 DNA reads as TGTGCCAGCAGCCCACAGGGCGGATCCTACAATGAGCAGTTCTTC. Drawing the rest from reference TRBV7-9 and TRBJ2-1, the complete variable domain is DTGVSQNPRHKITKRGQNVTFRCDPISEHNRLYWYRQTLGQGPEFLTYFQNEAQLEKSRLLSDRFSAERPKGSFSTLEIQRTEQGDSAMYLCASSPQGGSYNEQFFGPGTRLTVL.